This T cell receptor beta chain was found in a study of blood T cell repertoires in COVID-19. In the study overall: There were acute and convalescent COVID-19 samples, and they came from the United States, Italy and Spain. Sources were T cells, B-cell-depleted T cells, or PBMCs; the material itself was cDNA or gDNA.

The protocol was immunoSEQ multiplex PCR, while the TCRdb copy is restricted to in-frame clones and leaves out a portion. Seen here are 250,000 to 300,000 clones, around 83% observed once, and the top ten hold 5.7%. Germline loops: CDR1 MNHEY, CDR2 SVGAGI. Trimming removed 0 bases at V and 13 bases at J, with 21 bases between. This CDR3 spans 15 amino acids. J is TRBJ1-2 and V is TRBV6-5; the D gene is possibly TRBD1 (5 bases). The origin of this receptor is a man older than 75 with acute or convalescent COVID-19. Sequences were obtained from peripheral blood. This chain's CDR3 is CASSYSDKSSRALTF. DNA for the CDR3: TGTGCCAGCAGTTACTCGGACAAAAGCTCCAGGGCCCTCACCTTC.